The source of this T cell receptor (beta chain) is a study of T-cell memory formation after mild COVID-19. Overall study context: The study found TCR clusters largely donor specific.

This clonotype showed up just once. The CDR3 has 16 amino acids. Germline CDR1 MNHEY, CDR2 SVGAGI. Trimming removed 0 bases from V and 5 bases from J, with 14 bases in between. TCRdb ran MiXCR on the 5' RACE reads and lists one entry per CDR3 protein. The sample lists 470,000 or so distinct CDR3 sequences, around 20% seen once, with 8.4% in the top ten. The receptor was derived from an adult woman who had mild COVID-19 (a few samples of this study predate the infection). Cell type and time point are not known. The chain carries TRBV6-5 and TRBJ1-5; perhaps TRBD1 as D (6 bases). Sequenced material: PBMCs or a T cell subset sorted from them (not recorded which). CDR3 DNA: TGTGCCAGCAGTTACTCCGCTGGGGGCTCACATCAGCCCCAGCATTTT. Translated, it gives CASSYSAGGSHQPQHF.